The 7 T cell receptor beta chains given below trace back to one sample, sequenced in a study of blood T cell repertoires in COVID-19. The data were produced by immunoSEQ multiplex PCR, yet TCRdb's version contains in-frame clones alone and is incomplete. The sample holds 250,000 to 300,000 clones; about 89% are singletons and the top ten take 0.94%. Sequenced: peripheral blood. All receptors come from a woman aged 35 to 49 who had recovered from COVID-19.

CDR3 nucleotide sequence: TGTGCCAGCAGTTTTGCCAGTAATCAGCCCCAGCATTTT. Residues: CASSFASNQPQHF. The gene calls are TRBV12-3 or TRBV12-4 and TRBJ1-5; D not certain. This CDR3 contains 13 residues. V lost 3 bases, J lost 4 bases, and 7 bases lay in between.

The chain is built from TRBV21-1 and TRBJ1-5; the D call in the table, TRBD1, was not verified against the DNA. TRBV21-1 is flagged as a pseudogene. The CDR3 length is 17 residues. The CDR3, as DNA: TGTGCCAGCAGGCCCACGGGGACAGGGCAAAGCAATCAGCCCCAGCATTTT. Its protein product is CASRPTGTGQSNQPQHF.

The chain is built from TRBV4-2 and TRBJ2-1; the D is unclear. The CDR3 consists of 14 residues. Germline CDR1 is LGHNA and CDR2 is YNFKEQ. With 1 base removed from V and 5 bases from J, the gap between germline ends came to 9 bases. The CDR3 DNA sequence: TGTGCCAGCAGCCAAGGATCTCTAAACAATGAGCAGTTCTTC. Its protein is CASSQGSLNNEQFF.

This clone was seen only once. This rearrangement joins TRBV5-6 to TRBJ2-6; 7 bases are a match to TRBD1. This CDR3 comprises 16 residues. V shed 4 bases, J shed 4 bases, and the junction held 8 bases outside the gene matches. In germline, CDR1 is SGHDT, CDR2 YYEEEE. CDR3 protein: CASSPEQGTGANVLTF. The DNA of the CDR3 is TGTGCCAGCAGCCCCGAACAGGGGACCGGGGCCAACGTCCTGACTTTC. The full variable domain, in which reference TRBV5-6 and TRBJ2-6 provide the parts outside the CDR3, is DAGVTQSPTHLIKTRGQQVTLRCSPKSGHDTVSWYQQALGQGPQFIFQYYEEEERQRGNFPDRFSGHQFPNYSSELNVNALLLGDSALYLCASSPEQGTGANVLTFGAGSRLTVL.

Here the CDR3 reads CASSLSAGGNEQFF. CDR3 DNA sequence: TGCGCCAGCAGCTTGTCGGCAGGGGGGAATGAGCAGTTCTTC. The V and J genes are TRBV5-1 and TRBJ2-1, with a possible D match to TRBD1 (7 bases). Germline lookup yields CDR1 SGHRS and CDR2 YFSETQ. CDR3 length equals 14 residues. V was pared by 1 base and J by 7 bases, with 12 bases between.

The chain joins TRBV7-9 to TRBJ2-2; 7 bases align to TRBD2. Unmatched junction bases numbered 6, after V lost 5 bases and J lost 0 bases. CDR1 and CDR2 from the germline V gene are SEHNR and FQNEAQ (reference sequence). This CDR3 is 16 amino acids long. CDR3 residues: CASSTSSGANTGELFF. The CDR3 DNA reads TGTGCCAGCAGCACCTCTAGCGGAGCGAACACCGGGGAGCTGTTTTTT.

The chain is built from TRBV9 and TRBJ2-1; 15 bases are a match to TRBD2. Trimming cost V 4 bases and J 7 bases; bases outside gene matches: 9. CDR3 length: 17 residues. Germline V CDR1 and CDR2: SGDLS, YYNGEE. Here the CDR3 reads CASSLGLAGGWGNEQFF. The CDR3 region has the DNA TGTGCCAGCAGCTTAGGACTAGCGGGAGGGTGGGGAAATGAGCAGTTCTTC.